This TCR beta chain is drawn from a study of T cell responses to AZD1222 COVID-19 vaccine. Study results and caveats: Two AZD1222 doses significantly raised spike-specific TCR breadth and depth over controls. Baseline seropositivity occurred in only a handful of AZD1222 recipients.

Concerning this clone itself: What it binds is unknown.

This CDR3 contains 18 residues. Germline V gene lookup returns CDR1 SGHTA and CDR2 FQGNSA. V lost 4 bases and J 2 bases, leaving 23 bases between the germline ends. The method was immunoSEQ multiplex PCR; TCRdb's version includes in-frame clones alone and lacks a portion of them. In the table there are some 110,000 clones, approximately 90% of which are singletons. The sample was peripheral blood, taken on day 0 of AZD1222 vaccination. This TCR was recovered from an adult in good health. The chain combines TRBV7-2 with TRBJ2-5; the D gene is possibly TRBD2 (5 bases). The CDR3 spells CASSSAAGVGRAQETQYF. CDR3 bases: TGTGCCAGCAGCTCCGCCGCGGGTGTAGGGCGCGCGCAAGAGACCCAGTACTTC.